Presented here are 14 T cell receptor beta chains from one specimen sequenced in a study of a mutant IDH1 vaccine in newly diagnosed glioma. Repertoires were generated with immunoSEQ multiplex PCR, while TCRdb's copy carries only in-frame clones and drops some. The table shows tens of thousands of clones, with roughly 85% occurring only once. Time point meaning: week 11, during vaccination. Each dose delivered 300 ug of mutant IDH1 20-mer peptide subcutaneously with imiquimod. These receptors' targets are unknown. The sample consisted of PBMCs, taken from a glioma patient whose treatment included an IDH1 peptide vaccine. The receptors were sampled from a man between 40 and 49 years old with glioma.

The V call is TRBV7-8, the J call TRBJ1-2; D is possibly TRBD1 (5 bases). The CDR3 runs 13 residues. Trimming removed 5 bases at V and 8 bases at J, with 15 bases between. CDR1 is SGHVS, CDR2 FQNEAQ, per germline. In DNA form, the CDR3 reads TGTGCCAGCAGCGCTGGCAGGGCGAGAGGCTACACCTTC. Its protein is CASSAGRARGYTF.

The CDR3 here is CASSWDGLSDTEAFF. The CDR3 coding sequence is TGTGCCAGCAGCTGGGACGGCCTAAGTGACACTGAAGCTTTCTTT. V and J are TRBV11-3 and TRBJ1-1; D perhaps matches TRBD1 (5 bases). Looked up from germline, CDR1 is SGHNT and CDR2 is YENEEA. V was clipped by 4 bases and J by 3 bases, with 15 bases between them. The CDR3 is made up of 15 amino acids. The full variable domain, rest sourced from reference TRBV11-3 and TRBJ1-1, is EAGVVQSPRYKIIEKKQPVAFWCNPISGHNTLYWYLQNLGQGPELLIRYENEEAVDDSQLPKDRFSAERLKGVDSTLKIQPAELGDSAVYLCASSWDGLSDTEAFFGQGTRLTVV.

This sequence joins TRBV19 and TRBJ2-3; the match to TRBD2 covers 7 bases. The CDR3 is 16 amino acids. Per germline, CDR1 LNHDA and CDR2 SQIVND (reference sequence). The junction had 11 bases not matched to a gene; V was cut back by 4 bases and J by 4 bases. The CDR3 DNA reads as TGTGCCAGTAGTAACCGAAAGGAGGGAGGGGCAGATACGCAGTATTTT. Protein sequence: CASSNRKEGGADTQYF.

The chain couples TRBV2 to TRBJ2-7; tentative D call: TRBD2 (7 bases). This CDR3 is 16 amino acids long. Trimming left V 6 bases short and J 5 bases short, with 23 bases between. Germline CDR1 and CDR2: SNHLY and FYNNEI. CDR3 sequence: CASSGRGAPRGDEQYF. CDR3 in DNA: TGTGCCAGCAGCGGAAGGGGGGCTCCCCGGGGGGACGAGCAGTACTTC.

For the CDR3, the DNA is TGTGCCAGCAGCTCAGGGACGGGACTAGCGGGAGTCGAGCAGTACGTC. Protein product: CASSSGTGLAGVEQYV. This sequence joins TRBV5-6 and TRBJ2-7, with 14 bases lining up with TRBD2. CDR1 and CDR2 from the germline V gene are SGHDT and YYEEEE. Unmatched junction bases numbered 8, after V lost 3 bases and J lost 6 bases. The CDR3 consists of 16 residues.

The genes are TRBV18 and TRBJ2-2; D is possibly TRBD2 (6 bases). The ends were cut back, 3 bases at V and 4 bases at J, with 15 bases in the middle. Germline V gene lookup returns CDR1 KGHSH and CDR2 LQKENI. CDR3 length equals 16 residues. This CDR3 is CASSPRSRESTGELFF. In DNA, the CDR3 is TGTGCCAGCTCACCGAGGTCCCGGGAGAGCACCGGGGAGCTGTTTTTT.

V gene TRBV27 combines with J gene TRBJ2-5, with D possibly TRBD2 on 5 matching bases. Germline V lookup: CDR1 MNHEY, CDR2 SMNVEV (reference sequence). V was pared by 6 bases and J by 6 bases, with 8 bases between. This CDR3 region has 11 residues. CDR3 coding DNA: TGTGCCAGCAGGAGGGCCCAGACCCAGTACTTC. Its translation is CASRRAQTQYF.

The J gene is TRBJ2-7, the V gene TRBV5-4; TRBD2 aligns across 7 bases. V gave up 2 bases and J gave up 1 base; unmatched junction bases: 15. The V gene's germline CDR1 is SGHNT and CDR2 YYREEE (reference sequence). The CDR3 extends over 18 amino acids. The CDR3 region has the DNA TGTGCCAGCAGCTTTAACTCATTCAGCGGGAACCCTTCCTACGAGCAGTACTTC. Residues: CASSFNSFSGNPSYEQYF.

This clone was seen a few times. The chain recombines TRBV5-5 with TRBJ2-3; 7 nucleotides align to TRBD2. This CDR3 contains 12 residues. With V trimmed by 7 bases and J by 4 bases, 3 bases remained unmatched. The germline V gene has CDR1 SGHKS and CDR2 YYEKEE (reference sequence). In DNA form, the CDR3 reads TGTGCCAGCGCAGGGAGGGCAGATACGCAGTATTTT. This sequence encodes CASAGRADTQYF.

The chain couples TRBV7-9 to TRBJ2-1, with TRBD1 matching over 11 bases. V lost 3 bases, J lost 6 bases, and 4 bases stayed unmatched. Germline assignment: CDR1 SEHNR and CDR2 FQNEAQ (reference sequence). The CDR3 loop spans 15 amino acids. CDR3 coding DNA: TGTGCCAGCAGCTTGGGACAGGGGGTTGGCAATGAGCAGTTCTTC. This codes for CASSLGQGVGNEQFF.

This clone was detected only a few times. The chain recombines TRBV30 with TRBJ1-2, with D possibly being TRBD1 (5 bases). From germline, CDR1 is GTSNPN and CDR2 SVGIG (reference sequence). The CDR3 is 13 residues long. The V and J ends lost 0 bases and 5 bases respectively, with 10 bases between them. The DNA for the CDR3 is TGTGCCTGGAGTGTAGCTGACAGATATGGCTACACCTTC. Translated, it gives CAWSVADRYGYTF.

The chain joins TRBV11-3 to TRBJ2-1; 8 nucleotides line up with TRBD2. The V segment lost 6 bases and the J segment 5 bases; nucleotides outside the gene matches: 18. Germline-derived CDR1 and CDR2 are SGHNT and YENEEA. There are 18 residues in the CDR3. CDR3 amino acids: CASSLVMGPTSGHNEQFF. CDR3 nucleotides: TGTGCCAGCAGTCTTGTGATGGGCCCCACTAGCGGCCACAATGAGCAGTTCTTC. The variable domain in full, with the rest retrieved from reference TRBV11-3 and TRBJ2-1, is EAGVVQSPRYKIIEKKQPVAFWCNPISGHNTLYWYLQNLGQGPELLIRYENEEAVDDSQLPKDRFSAERLKGVDSTLKIQPAELGDSAVYLCASSLVMGPTSGHNEQFFGPGTRLTVL.

This clone appeared once. This chain links TRBV10-2 with TRBJ1-1; D is ambiguous. The CDR3 is 12 amino acids. Germline V gene sequence: CDR1 WSHSY, CDR2 SAAADI. V lost 8 bases and J 0 bases, leaving 7 bases between the germline ends. CDR3 residues: CASADMNTEAFF. CDR3 nucleotide sequence: TGCGCCAGCGCAGATATGAACACTGAAGCTTTCTTT.

The chain recombines TRBV5-1 with TRBJ1-4, with D uncertain. Trimming cost V 8 bases and J 6 bases, with 14 bases left between them. The length of the CDR3 is 13 residues. In germline, CDR1 is SGHRS, CDR2 YFSETQ. The CDR3 bases are TGCGCCAGTTCTGACGGAGGAGATGAAAAACTGTTTTTT. Translation gives CASSDGGDEKLFF.